The 32 T cell receptor beta chains in this list originate from one sample, sequenced in a study of siplizumab effects on memory and regulatory T cells. The data were produced by immunoSEQ multiplex PCR, yet TCRdb's version contains in-frame clones alone and is incomplete. The sample has roughly 40,000 clones; roughly 90% are singletons. Sequenced material: naive CD4+ T cells sorted from blood. The receptor source for this set is a human donor in good health.

This clone is a singleton in its sample. J is TRBJ2-3 and V is TRBV9; D is ambiguous. The V end was cut by 6 bases, the J end by 0 bases, with 11 bases between. Germline CDR1 reads SGDLS; CDR2 reads YYNGEE. The CDR3 length is 14 residues. The CDR3: CASNKLPSTDTQYF. The DNA of the CDR3 is TGTGCCAGCAACAAATTACCTAGCACAGATACGCAGTATTTT.

This chain links TRBV21-1 with TRBJ1-1; TRBD1 is the table's D call, not checked against the DNA. TRBV21-1 is a pseudogene locus. The CDR3 extends over 15 amino acids. The CDR3 sequence is CASAILRQGVTEAFF. The CDR3 region has the DNA TGTGCCAGCGCGATCTTAAGACAGGGAGTAACTGAAGCTTTCTTT.

The J gene is TRBJ2-5, the V gene TRBV18; D possibly corresponds to TRBD2 (5 bases). The ends were cut back, 5 bases at V and 5 bases at J, with 15 bases in the middle. Germline V gives CDR1 KGHSH, CDR2 LQKENI. The CDR3 runs 14 residues. The CDR3 spells CASSRKRVEETQYF. DNA for the CDR3: TGTGCCAGCTCAAGGAAGAGGGTGGAGGAGACCCAGTACTTC.

The chain employs TRBV18 and TRBJ2-2; 7 bases match TRBD1. The CDR3 is made up of 16 amino acids. Germline V gene lookup returns CDR1 KGHSH and CDR2 LQKENI. With V trimmed by 6 bases and J by 1 base, 8 bases remained unmatched. The CDR3 DNA is TGTGCCAGCTCGTCCGCAGGGGGTCAGAACACCGGGGAGCTGTTTTTT. This codes for CASSSAGGQNTGELFF.

The chain joins TRBV19 to TRBJ2-7; D possibly corresponds to TRBD1 (6 bases). The CDR3 runs 14 residues. Germline V gene sequence: CDR1 LNHDA, CDR2 SQIVND (reference sequence). The V gene lost 5 bases and the J gene lost 0 bases, with 11 bases spanning the gap. The CDR3 sequence is CASSAQGTSYEQYF. CDR3 DNA: TGTGCCAGTAGTGCACAGGGAACCTCCTACGAGCAGTACTTC.

This clone showed up just a few times. The chain employs TRBV7-9 and TRBJ1-2; weak D call: TRBD1 (5 bases). Germline V gene lookup returns CDR1 SEHNR and CDR2 FQNEAQ (reference sequence). V was shortened by 5 bases and J by 9 bases, with 16 bases between the two germline ends. This CDR3 has 13 residues. DNA for the CDR3: TGTGCCAGCAGCCTACTCAGGGCCGAGAGCTACACCTTC. The encoded protein is CASSLLRAESYTF.

The chain joins TRBV7-9 to TRBJ1-2; D gene ambiguous. V lost 3 bases and J lost 6, with 2 bases in between. Germline loops: CDR1 SEHNR, CDR2 FQNEAQ (reference sequence). This CDR3 contains 10 residues. The CDR3 spells CASSLDGYTF. In nucleotides, the CDR3 is TGTGCCAGCAGCTTGGATGGCTACACCTTC.

The chain is built from TRBV6-5 and TRBJ2-5, with a possible D match to TRBD1 (6 bases). The CDR3 extends over 14 amino acids. Germline V CDR1 and CDR2: MNHEY, SVGAGI. Trimming cost V 3 bases and J 5 bases, with 13 bases left between them. CDR3 sequence: CASSYRGYSETQYF. For the CDR3, the DNA is TGTGCCAGCAGTTATAGGGGGTACTCGGAGACCCAGTACTTC.

A single count supports this clone. V and J are TRBV6-5 and TRBJ2-3; tentatively, D is TRBD2 (5 bases). Trimming removed 0 bases at V and 0 bases at J, with 7 bases between. The CDR3 sequence is 15 residues long. The germline CDR1 and CDR2 sequences are MNHEY and SVGAGI. CDR3 protein: CASSYSGISTDTQYF. DNA for the CDR3: TGTGCCAGCAGTTACTCCGGGATTAGCACAGATACGCAGTATTTT.

The chain carries TRBV5-1 and TRBJ1-4, with D unresolved. V gave up 1 base and J gave up 1 base, with 5 bases separating them. Germline-derived CDR1 and CDR2 are SGHRS and YFSETQ. The CDR3 length is 14 residues. The CDR3 loop is CASSLTVTNEKLFF. The CDR3 region has the DNA TGCGCCAGCAGCTTGACAGTAACTAATGAAAAACTGTTTTTT. Combining the CDR3 with reference TRBV5-1 and TRBJ1-4 gives the whole variable domain KAGVTQTPRYLIKTRGQQVTLSCSPISGHRSVSWYQQTPGQGLQFLFEYFSETQRNKGNFPGRFSGRQFSNSRSEMNVSTLELGDSALYLCASSLTVTNEKLFFGSGTQLSVL.

The V and J genes are TRBV11-3 and TRBJ2-5, with no clear D. Germline V gives CDR1 SGHNT, CDR2 YENEEA. V was trimmed by 5 bases and J by 3 bases, leaving 10 bases between them. The CDR3 runs 13 residues. The CDR3 protein is CASSPSWKETQYF. CDR3 nucleotide sequence: TGTGCCAGCAGCCCCTCGTGGAAAGAGACCCAGTACTTC.

The CDR3 DNA follows: TGTGCCAGCAGTTACTCGGGGACAGGGAACTATGGCTACACCTTC. This codes for CASSYSGTGNYGYTF. The gene calls are TRBV6-6 and TRBJ1-2, with 9 bases matching TRBD1. CDR3 length equals 15 residues. Per germline, CDR1 MNHNY and CDR2 SVGAGI (reference sequence). After removal of 0 bases from V and 2 bases from J, the junction contained 1 base not matched to a gene.

The gene calls are TRBV6-1 and TRBJ2-3; 7 bases line up with TRBD1. The junction had 8 bases not matched to a gene; V was cut back by 7 bases and J by 4 bases. Germline loops: CDR1 MNHNS, CDR2 SASEGT. The CDR3 extends over 14 amino acids. CDR3: CASITGERPDTQYF. For the CDR3, the DNA is TGTGCCAGCATAACAGGGGAACGGCCAGATACGCAGTATTTT.

The rearrangement joins TRBV9 to TRBJ2-1; 14 bases map to TRBD2. The V gene's germline CDR1 is SGDLS and CDR2 YYNGEE. V gave up 2 bases and J gave up 9 bases; unmatched junction bases: 10. CDR3 length: 17 amino acids. CDR3 residues: CASSVGPGLAGAGEQFF. The DNA for the CDR3 is TGTGCCAGCAGCGTGGGTCCGGGACTAGCGGGAGCGGGTGAGCAGTTCTTC.

The chain recombines TRBV5-1 with TRBJ2-1; 15 positions agree with TRBD2. Looked up from germline, CDR1 is SGHRS and CDR2 is YFSETQ. J lost 12 bases, V lost 4 bases, and 11 bases had no gene match. The CDR3 covers 16 residues. This CDR3 is CASSIRTSGRAWGQFF. In DNA form, the CDR3 reads TGCGCCAGCAGCATCCGGACTAGCGGGAGGGCATGGGGGCAGTTCTTC.

The chain employs TRBV5-1 and TRBJ2-7; D may be TRBD2 (5 bases). Looked up from germline, CDR1 is SGHRS and CDR2 is YFSETQ. V was clipped by 0 bases and J by 5 bases, with 9 bases between them. The CDR3 consists of 13 residues. CDR3 sequence reads: CASSLESGNEQYF. The CDR3 DNA sequence: TGCGCCAGCAGCTTGGAATCGGGGAACGAGCAGTACTTC.

The rearrangement uses TRBV5-4 and TRBJ1-2; 12 bases are shared with TRBD1. The CDR3 consists of 14 residues. Germline lookup yields CDR1 SGHNT and CDR2 YYREEE (reference sequence). V trimming: 4 bases; J trimming: 5 bases; junction bases outside the gene matches: 3. The CDR3 reads CASSGGQGAYGYTF. CDR3 DNA sequence: TGTGCCAGCAGCGGGGGACAGGGGGCATATGGCTACACCTTC.

This chain joins TRBV5-1 and TRBJ1-4; 10 bases match TRBD1. Germline lookup yields CDR1 SGHRS and CDR2 YFSETQ. The length of the CDR3 is 14 residues. Trimming took 4 bases from V and 7 from J; bases not matched to a gene: 4. This CDR3 reads CASSTGQGSEKLFF. The CDR3 bases are TGCGCCAGCAGCACGGGACAGGGGTCTGAAAAACTGTTTTTT.

The V gene is TRBV5-4, the J gene TRBJ1-3; no definite D call. Germline CDR1 and CDR2: SGHNT and YYREEE (reference sequence). V lost 0 bases and J 4 bases, leaving 8 bases between the germline ends. The CDR3 is 14 amino acids. CDR3 in amino acids: CASSLAPIGNTIYF. The CDR3 DNA reads TGTGCCAGCAGCTTGGCCCCGATAGGAAACACCATATATTTT. The full variable domain, rest sourced from reference TRBV5-4 and TRBJ1-3, is ETGVTQSPTHLIKTRGQQVTLRCSSQSGHNTVSWYQQALGQGPQFIFQYYREEENGRGNFPPRFSGLQFPNYSSELNVNALELDDSALYLCASSLAPIGNTIYFGEGSWLTVV.

V is TRBV15 and J is TRBJ2-7; 8 nucleotides match TRBD1. From germline, CDR1 is LNHNV and CDR2 YYDKDF (reference sequence). The CDR3 totals 16 residues. Trimming removed 0 bases from V and 2 bases from J; junction bases left unmatched: 6. This CDR3 is CATSRDHRQGTYEQYF. CDR3 DNA sequence: TGTGCCACCAGCAGAGACCACCGACAGGGGACCTACGAGCAGTACTTC.

The rearrangement joins TRBV7-6 to TRBJ2-3, with 8 nucleotides matching TRBD1. The CDR3 spans 15 residues. CDR1 and CDR2 (germline): SGHVS, FNYEAQ. Trimming removed 5 bases from V and 1 base from J; junction bases left unmatched: 5. This CDR3 is CASSLRGRGTDTQYF. CDR3 bases: TGTGCCAGCAGCCTCAGGGGGCGAGGCACAGATACGCAGTATTTT. The whole variable domain, remainder taken from reference TRBV7-6 and TRBJ2-3, is GAGVSQSPRYKVTKRGQDVALRCDPISGHVSLYWYRQALGQGPEFLTYFNYEAQQDKSGLPNDRFSAERPEGSISTLTIQRTEQRDSAMYRCASSLRGRGTDTQYFGPGTRLTVL.

The chain carries TRBV11-2 and TRBJ2-1; 7 bases align to TRBD1. This CDR3 has 15 residues. CDR1 and CDR2 (germline): SGHAT, FQNNGV. V dropped 5 bases and J dropped 2; count of bases not matched to a gene: 6. CDR3 nucleotides: TGTGCCAGCAGCCCGACAGGGATCACCTACAATGAGCAGTTCTTC. Its translation: CASSPTGITYNEQFF.

The table lists this clone with a count of one. The CDR3 is CASSVGSGGFTGELFF. CDR3 nucleotide sequence: TGTGCCAGCAGCGTTGGGAGCGGGGGGTTCACCGGGGAGCTGTTTTTT. This rearrangement joins TRBV9 to TRBJ2-2; 9 nucleotides align to TRBD2. V dropped 2 bases and J dropped 4; count of bases not matched to a gene: 6. Germline assignment: CDR1 SGDLS and CDR2 YYNGEE. This CDR3 comprises 16 residues.

The V call is TRBV7-2, the J call TRBJ1-2; 11 positions agree with TRBD1. Unmatched junction bases numbered 8, after V lost 5 bases and J lost 3 bases. Per germline, CDR1 SGHTA and CDR2 FQGNSA. This CDR3 is 16 amino acids long. The CDR3, as DNA: TGTGCCAGCAGCAGAAGGACAGGGGGCGCGCACTATGGCTACACCTTC. The encoded protein is CASSRRTGGAHYGYTF.

As concerns this clone: A read error may account for a junction end that differs from germline. The chain is built from TRBV5-4 and TRBJ1-2, with D perhaps matching TRBD1 (6 bases). This CDR3 is 14 amino acids long. CDR1 and CDR2 from the germline V gene are SGHNT and YYREEE (reference sequence). CDR3 in DNA: TGTGCCAGCAGCACGGGGGACACCTCAACTATCGAGGCCTTC. Translation gives CASSTGDTSTIEAF.

This chain joins TRBV10-3 and TRBJ2-5; 10 bases line up with TRBD2. V lost 4 bases, J lost 4 bases, and 0 bases stayed unmatched. CDR1 and CDR2 (germline): ENHRY, SYGVKD. This CDR3 comprises 13 residues. The CDR3: CAISASGRETQYF. The CDR3 DNA reads TGTGCCATCAGTGCTAGCGGGAGAGAGACCCAGTACTTC.

The J gene is TRBJ1-2, the V gene TRBV19; a weak D match, TRBD1 (6 bases). Deletions cut 7 bases from V and 6 bases from J, with 12 bases between. This CDR3 contains 12 residues. Per the germline V gene, CDR1 is LNHDA and CDR2 is SQIVND (reference sequence). The CDR3 sequence is CASNSQGNGYTF. The CDR3 DNA is TGTGCCAGTAACTCGCAGGGGAATGGCTACACCTTC.

This clone occurred once. This chain uses TRBV5-1 with TRBJ2-5, with D uncertain. With 6 bases removed from V and 4 bases from J, the gap between germline ends came to 4 bases. The length of the CDR3 is 10 residues. Germline CDR1 reads SGHRS; CDR2 reads YFSETQ. The CDR3 loop reads CASKGETQYF. DNA of the CDR3: TGCGCCAGCAAGGGAGAGACCCAGTACTTC.

In this sample, this clone turned up once. This chain connects TRBV7-9 to TRBJ2-5; TRBD1 agrees at 7 bases. J lost 2 bases, V lost 1 base, and 1 base had no gene match. The CDR3 totals 14 residues. CDR1 is SEHNR, CDR2 FQNEAQ, per germline (reference sequence). The CDR3 sequence: CASSLVGQQETQYF. The DNA of the CDR3 is TGTGCCAGCAGCTTAGTGGGACAGCAAGAGACCCAGTACTTC. Looking up the rest from reference TRBV7-9 and TRBJ2-5 gives the full variable domain: DTGVSQNPRHKITKRGQNVTFRCDPISEHNRLYWYRQTLGQGPEFLTYFQNEAQLEKSRLLSDRFSAERPKGSFSTLEIQRTEQGDSAMYLCASSLVGQQETQYFGPGTRLLVL.

CDR3 DNA: TGCGCCAGCAGCTTTCAGGGGGCGCACACAGATACGCAGTATTTT. Its protein is CASSFQGAHTDTQYF. The rearrangement joins TRBV5-1 to TRBJ2-3, with 8 bases identical to TRBD1. The CDR3 contains 15 residues. The ends lost 2 bases at V and 2 bases at J; junction bases unmatched: 4. CDR1 SGHRS and CDR2 YFSETQ come from the germline V gene.

The chain's CDR3 is CASSGGQRVSETQYF. In DNA form, the CDR3 reads TGTGCCAGCAGTGGGGGACAGAGGGTTTCGGAGACCCAGTACTTC. V gene TRBV2 combines with J gene TRBJ2-5, with 7 bases aligning to TRBD1. CDR3 size: 15 residues. Germline V gene lookup returns CDR1 SNHLY and CDR2 FYNNEI. V was pared by 4 bases and J by 5 bases, with 10 bases of the junction left unmatched.

This chain joins TRBV4-2 and TRBJ2-7, with 14 positions matching TRBD2. V lost 1 base, J lost 0 bases, and 17 bases stayed unmatched. The CDR3 contains 22 residues. Germline loops: CDR1 LGHNA, CDR2 YNFKEQ. Here the CDR3 DNA reads TGTGCCAGCAGCCAAGTCTTAGCCTATACGGGACTAGCGGGGGTAAGCTCCTACGAGCAGTACTTC. Protein: CASSQVLAYTGLAGVSSYEQYF.